This T cell receptor beta chain was observed in a study of cytomegalovirus exposure and HLA in healthy donors. Study results and caveats: In a later analysis, HLA-C alleles had the fewest associated TCRs, DRB1 alleles the most. TCR beta chains associated with HLA were, in a later analysis, more clonally expanded than equally common others. In vitro work confirmed that a few CMV-associated chains recognize CMV antigens.

The PCR had 60 Vbeta and 13 Jbeta primers. Clones were sequenced by immunoSEQ multiplex PCR, and TCRdb holds only the in-frame ones, with some missing. The sample holds some 110,000 clones; approximately 74% are singletons and the top ten take roughly 11%. CDR1 is ENHRY and CDR2 is SYGVKD in the germline V gene. Trimming cost V 10 bases and J 2 bases, with 13 bases left between them. This CDR3 has 13 residues. The study sampled nominally healthy donors, though unrecorded immune exposures were likely. As for this clone: The antigen remains undetermined.

The TCR sequence derives from a woman between 45 and 65 years old in good health and CMV-seropositive. The rearrangement joins TRBV10-3 to TRBJ2-3, with D perhaps TRBD1 (6 bases). The specimen sequenced was PBMCs. Here the CDR3 reads CATGQQPTDTQYF. CDR3 DNA: TGTGCCACTGGACAGCAACCCACAGATACGCAGTATTTT.